Each of the 31 T cell receptor beta chains below was sequenced from the same sample in a study of blood T cell repertoires in COVID-19. Here immunoSEQ multiplex PCR was the method, and the copy in TCRdb shows in-frame clones only, minus some. The sample holds approximately 230,000 clones, around 83% seen once. The sample taken for sequencing was peripheral blood. The source of these receptors is a man older than 75 with acute or convalescent COVID-19.

The chain has TRBV7-9 and TRBJ2-2; perhaps TRBD2 as D (6 bases). The CDR3 sequence is 16 residues long. Trimming shortened V by 6 bases and J by 7 bases, and 21 bases separated the two germline ends. Germline CDR1 reads SEHNR; CDR2 reads FQNEAQ (reference sequence). CDR3 sequence: CASRGPGGTFDGELFF. CDR3 sequence (DNA): TGTGCCAGCAGGGGTCCGGGCGGGACTTTCGACGGGGAGCTGTTTTTT. The full variable domain, its missing parts supplied by reference TRBV7-9 and TRBJ2-2, is DTGVSQNPRHKITKRGQNVTFRCDPISEHNRLYWYRQTLGQGPEFLTYFQNEAQLEKSRLLSDRFSAERPKGSFSTLEIQRTEQGDSAMYLCASRGPGGTFDGELFFGEGSRLTVL.

This clone was counted only a few times. This rearrangement joins TRBV5-1 to TRBJ1-6; D not certain. Trimming left V 0 bases short and J 0 bases short, with 7 bases between. The germline V gene has CDR1 SGHRS and CDR2 YFSETQ. The CDR3 contains 16 residues. The CDR3 is CASSLDSSSYNSPLHF. The CDR3 DNA reads TGCGCCAGCAGCTTGGATTCTAGCTCCTATAATTCACCCCTCCACTTT.

This chain links TRBV28 with TRBJ2-7, with TRBD1 matching 8 bases. Per the germline V gene, CDR1 is MDHEN and CDR2 is SYDVKM. This CDR3 is built from 17 residues. Trimming cost V 4 bases and J 2 bases; bases outside gene matches: 13. The CDR3 DNA sequence: TGTGCCAGCAGTTACTCCGTGTCAGGGGGCTTGACCTACGAGCAGTACTTC. Its translation is CASSYSVSGGLTYEQYF.

The chain carries TRBV21-1 and TRBJ1-1. TRBV21-1 is designated a pseudogene. This CDR3 comprises 16 residues. The CDR3 region is CASSPRGREPNTEAFF. Written as DNA, the CDR3 is TGTGCCAGCAGCCCACGAGGGCGGGAACCAAACACTGAAGCTTTCTTT.

This rearrangement joins TRBV12-5 to TRBJ2-3; perhaps TRBD2 as D (6 bases). Germline CDR1 LGHNT, CDR2 FRNRAP. The CDR3 extends over 16 amino acids. Trimming shortened V by 3 bases and J by 1 base, and 14 bases separated the two germline ends. Here the CDR3 DNA reads TGTGCTAGTGGTTTACACCGGGGAGGTCGCACAGATACGCAGTATTTT. Protein product: CASGLHRGGRTDTQYF.

Remarks on this clone: The identical CDR3 is also encoded by other nucleotide sequences in the sample. The chain is built from TRBV18 and TRBJ1-4, with D perhaps matching TRBD1 (6 bases). The V end was cut by 2 bases, the J end by 5 bases, with 6 bases between. Germline lookup yields CDR1 KGHSH and CDR2 LQKENI. The CDR3 spans 13 residues. In DNA form, the CDR3 reads TGTGCCAGCTCACCAGGGGGCAATGAAAAACTGTTTTTT. This encodes CASSPGGNEKLFF.

The V and J genes are TRBV21-1 and TRBJ2-1; the DNA was not compared with TRBD2, the D call given in the table. TRBV21-1 is a documented pseudogene. CDR3 length equals 17 residues. CDR3 DNA sequence: TGTGCCAGCAGCAAAGCGCTTTGGCCGGGTGAGGCGGATGAGCAGTTCTTC. The encoded protein is CASSKALWPGEADEQFF.

The chain links TRBV2 to TRBJ2-3, with 8 bases identical to TRBD1. CDR1 is SNHLY and CDR2 is FYNNEI in the germline V gene. The J segment lost 1 base and the V segment lost 6 bases, leaving 6 bases of the junction unmatched. This CDR3 comprises 15 residues. CDR3 sequence: CASSPGQVGTDTQYF. CDR3 in DNA: TGTGCCAGCAGCCCGGGACAGGTGGGCACAGATACGCAGTATTTT.

V usage is TRBV29-1 and J usage is TRBJ1-2, with TRBD1 identical over 9 bases. V trimming: 6 bases; J trimming: 9 bases; junction bases outside the gene matches: 11. Germline V gives CDR1 SQVTM, CDR2 ANQGSEA. This CDR3 spans 13 amino acids. The CDR3 DNA sequence: TGCAGCGTGGGGATACAGGGGGCGAGGAGCTACACCTTC. This sequence encodes CSVGIQGARSYTF.

The chain links TRBV2 to TRBJ2-7; TRBD1 is a possible D gene (5 bases). CDR1 and CDR2 (germline): SNHLY, FYNNEI. The CDR3 spans 12 residues. Trimming took off 6 bases at V and 7 bases at J, with 13 bases between the two ends. The CDR3, as DNA: TGTGCCAGCAGCGCTTTCCCAGGGGAGCAGTACTTC. Protein product: CASSAFPGEQYF. Filled out from reference TRBV2 and TRBJ2-7, the complete variable domain reads EPEVTQTPSHQVTQMGQEVILRCVPISNHLYFYWYRQILGQKVEFLVSFYNNEISEKSEIFDDQFSVERPDGSNFTLKIRSTKLEDSAMYFCASSAFPGEQYFGPGTRLTVT.

The chain uses TRBV4-1 and TRBJ1-4; D not resolved. CDR1 is MGHRA and CDR2 is YSYEKL in the germline V gene. Deletions cut 1 base from V and 0 bases from J, with 9 bases between. The CDR3 is 16 residues long. CDR3 in amino acids: CASSQAHTATNEKLFF. Written as DNA, the CDR3 is TGCGCCAGCAGCCAAGCCCATACAGCAACTAATGAAAAACTGTTTTTT.

This clone was seen a few times. This chain uses TRBV5-1 with TRBJ1-6; 8 bases align to TRBD1. Germline values: CDR1 SGHRS, CDR2 YFSETQ. With V trimmed by 5 bases and J by 4 bases, 11 bases remained unmatched. This CDR3 comprises 17 residues. In DNA form, the CDR3 reads TGCGCCAGCAGAGAGGCCGGGACAGGCGGATATAATTCACCCCTCCACTTT. Protein: CASREAGTGGYNSPLHF.

V and J are TRBV30 and TRBJ2-7, with TRBD1 matching 10 bases. The V and J ends lost 3 bases and 5 bases, in that order; junction bases with no gene match: 7. The CDR3 runs to 14 residues. Germline CDR1 and CDR2: GTSNPN and SVGIG (reference sequence). The CDR3 loop is CAWRGRDRGNEQYF. In DNA, the CDR3 is TGTGCCTGGAGAGGCCGGGACAGGGGCAACGAGCAGTACTTC. Using reference TRBV30 and TRBJ2-7 for the parts outside the CDR3, the full variable domain is SQTIHQWPATLVQPVGSPLSLECTVEGTSNPNLYWYRQAAGRGLQLLFYSVGIGQISSEVPQNLSASRPQDRQFILSSKKLLLSDSGFYLCAWRGRDRGNEQYFGPGTRLTVT.

The V and J genes are TRBV9 and TRBJ2-3, with 10 bases identical to TRBD1. Germline values: CDR1 SGDLS, CDR2 YYNGEE. Losses at the gene ends were 3 bases for V and 0 bases for J; bases not matched to a gene: 16. CDR3 length: 20 residues. CDR3 DNA sequence: TGTGCCAGCAGCGCGATAAAACCGGGACAGGGGATTACTAGCACAGATACGCAGTATTTT. It yields the protein CASSAIKPGQGITSTDTQYF.

The chain joins TRBV19 to TRBJ1-3, with a weak D call TRBD1 (6 bases). The CDR3 runs 14 residues. Germline V CDR1 and CDR2: LNHDA, SQIVND (reference sequence). Trimming pared 5 bases from V and 2 bases from J, leaving 10 bases between. The CDR3 nucleotides are TGTGCCAGTAGTCTCGGGACAACTGGAAACACCATATATTTT. Amino acid sequence: CASSLGTTGNTIYF.

The chain employs TRBV5-1 and TRBJ1-2; D possibly corresponds to TRBD1 (5 bases). The CDR3 has 14 amino acids. V lost 4 bases to trimming and J lost 2 bases, with 12 bases between them. Germline CDR1 reads SGHRS; CDR2 reads YFSETQ. Here the CDR3 DNA reads TGCGCCAGCAGCCAAGCGACAGCCAACTATGGCTACACCTTC. It specifies CASSQATANYGYTF.

In its sample, this clone was seen a few times. The gene calls are TRBV9 and TRBJ2-7; 7 bases align to TRBD1. Trimming removed 2 bases from V and 6 bases from J; junction bases left unmatched: 8. The CDR3 consists of 14 residues. The germline CDR1 and CDR2 sequences are SGDLS and YYNGEE. The chain's CDR3 is CASSVNPGQSEQYF. The CDR3 region has the DNA TGTGCCAGCAGCGTCAATCCGGGACAGAGCGAGCAGTACTTC.

The chain links TRBV5-4 to TRBJ1-3, with 9 bases aligning to TRBD1. The germline CDR1 and CDR2 sequences are SGHNT and YYREEE (reference sequence). This CDR3 spans 13 amino acids. The V gene end was trimmed by 4 bases and the J gene end by 7 bases; junction bases not matched to a gene: 3. In DNA, the CDR3 is TGTGCCAGCAGCCCCGGGACAGGGAACACCATATATTTT. Translated, it gives CASSPGTGNTIYF.

The rearrangement joins TRBV6-5 to TRBJ2-3; a weak D match, TRBD1 (6 bases). The germline V gene encodes CDR1 MNHEY and CDR2 SVGAGI. The V end lost 2 bases, the J end lost 10 bases, and 13 bases lay between the germline ends. The CDR3 sequence is 13 residues long. The CDR3 sequence is CASSYGGPVSQYF. Written as DNA, the CDR3 is TGTGCCAGCAGTTACGGGGGCCCTGTGTCGCAGTATTTT.

This clone was seen just once. The chain has TRBV6-6 and TRBJ1-4, with D possibly being TRBD1 (5 bases). Germline V gene data show CDR1 as MNHNY and CDR2 as SVGAGI (reference sequence). This CDR3 has 11 amino acids. Trimming shortened V by 9 bases and J by 8 bases, and 10 bases separated the two germline ends. In DNA, the CDR3 is TGTGCCAGTCGAGACAGAGAAAAACTGTTTTTT. Translated, it gives CASRDREKLFF.

This sequence joins TRBV4-1 and TRBJ1-4, with 7 bases fitting TRBD1. With V trimmed by 4 bases and J by 7 bases, 6 bases remained unmatched. Germline CDR1 reads MGHRA; CDR2 reads YSYEKL. This CDR3 has 14 residues. The CDR3 DNA sequence: TGCGCCAGCAGCCCGACCGGGACAGTTGAAAAACTGTTTTTT. Translation gives CASSPTGTVEKLFF.

V and J are TRBV3-1 (or the pseudogene TRBV3-2) and TRBJ1-2; a weak D match, TRBD1 (5 bases). V lost 1 base and J 5 bases, leaving 11 bases between the germline ends. Germline V gene lookup returns CDR1 LGHDT and CDR2 YNNKEL (reference sequence). This CDR3 region has 14 residues. CDR3 sequence (DNA): TGTGCCAGCAGCCAAGTAAGGGGCAGGTATGGCTACACCTTC. Its translation: CASSQVRGRYGYTF.

Only one count was recorded for this clone. V gene TRBV5-1 combines with J gene TRBJ2-7, with D uncertain. The CDR3 is made up of 12 amino acids. Germline V gene data show CDR1 as SGHRS and CDR2 as YFSETQ. V shed 2 bases and J shed 5 bases, with 8 bases lying between them. CDR3 amino acids: CASSLSRDEQYF. The CDR3 coding sequence is TGCGCCAGCAGCTTAAGCCGGGACGAGCAGTACTTC.

This clone showed up just a few times. The chain links TRBV11-2 to TRBJ2-7; TRBD1 matches at 8 bases. There are 14 residues in the CDR3. The V segment lost 6 bases and the J segment 2 bases; nucleotides outside the gene matches: 6. Germline loops: CDR1 SGHAT, CDR2 FQNNGV. CDR3 region: CASRLIQGAYEQYF. CDR3 nucleotides: TGTGCCAGCAGACTGATACAGGGGGCCTACGAGCAGTACTTC.

The V call is TRBV5-1, the J call TRBJ2-6, with TRBD2 as a possible D gene (6 bases). V lost 6 bases and J lost 2, with 12 bases in between. CDR1 and CDR2 from the germline V gene are SGHRS and YFSETQ. The CDR3 is made up of 15 amino acids. CDR3 DNA: TGCGCCAGCAATCTCGGAGGGGCTGGGGCCAACGTCCTGACTTTC. It is translated as CASNLGGAGANVLTF.

The gene calls are TRBV21-1 and TRBJ2-1; TRBD2 is the table's D call and was not checked against the DNA. TRBV21-1 is classified as a pseudogene. CDR3 length: 22 residues. The DNA of the CDR3 is TGTGCCAGCAGCAAAGCGCTTGAGGGACAGTTATCCGGACTAGCGGGGCCGAATGAGCAGTTCTTC. It translates to CASSKALEGQLSGLAGPNEQFF.

The V call is TRBV5-6, the J call TRBJ2-2; 7 nucleotides line up with TRBD1. Trimming at V came to 5 bases and at J to 1 base, leaving 11 bases not matched to a gene. CDR3 length: 17 residues. The germline V gene encodes CDR1 SGHDT and CDR2 YYEEEE. The CDR3 sequence: CASSKEYGTENTGELFF. DNA of the CDR3: TGTGCCAGCAGTAAGGAGTACGGGACAGAGAACACCGGGGAGCTGTTTTTT.

The chain couples TRBV10-3 to TRBJ1-5; D remains ambiguous. Germline-derived CDR1 and CDR2 are ENHRY and SYGVKD. This CDR3 spans 16 amino acids. V gave up 0 bases and J gave up 0 bases, with 9 bases separating them. The chain's CDR3 is CAISESTVISNQPQHF. CDR3 nucleotide sequence: TGTGCCATCAGTGAGTCCACAGTGATTAGCAATCAGCCCCAGCATTTT.

The CDR3 bases are TGCGCCAGCAGCCAAGATCCGGCGGGGGGGAAACGAGATACGCAGTATTTT. This gives the protein CASSQDPAGGKRDTQYF. This chain joins TRBV4-1 and TRBJ2-3; 9 bases are shared with TRBD2. Germline assignment: CDR1 MGHRA and CDR2 YSYEKL. Trimming at V came to 0 bases and at J to 5 bases, leaving 9 bases not matched to a gene. The CDR3 has 17 amino acids.

The rearrangement joins TRBV7-2 to TRBJ2-1; 10 nucleotides match TRBD2. V was clipped by 6 bases and J by 4 bases; unmatched bases: 6. Looked up from germline, CDR1 is SGHTA and CDR2 is FQGNSA. This CDR3 has 15 residues. The CDR3 protein is CASSSTSGTYNEQFF. The CDR3 DNA follows: TGTGCCAGCAGTTCCACTAGCGGGACATACAATGAGCAGTTCTTC.

Only one count was recorded for this clone. The chain links TRBV7-3 to TRBJ2-7, with D perhaps TRBD1 (6 bases). The CDR3 loop spans 15 amino acids. Germline V CDR1 and CDR2: SGHTA, FQGTGA. Trimming shortened V by 2 bases and J by 0 bases, and 11 bases separated the two germline ends. For the CDR3, the DNA is TGTGCCAGCAGCTTAGACAGGCATACCTCCTACGAGCAGTACTTC. It is translated as CASSLDRHTSYEQYF.